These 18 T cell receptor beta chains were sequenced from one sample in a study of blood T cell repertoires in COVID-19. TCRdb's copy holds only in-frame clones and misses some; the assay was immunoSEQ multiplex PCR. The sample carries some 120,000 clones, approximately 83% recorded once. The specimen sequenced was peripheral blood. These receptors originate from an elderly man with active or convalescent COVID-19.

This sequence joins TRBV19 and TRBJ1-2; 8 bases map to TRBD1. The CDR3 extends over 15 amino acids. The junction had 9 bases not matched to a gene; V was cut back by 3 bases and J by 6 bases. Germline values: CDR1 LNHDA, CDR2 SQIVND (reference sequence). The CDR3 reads CASSISTGVGDGYTF. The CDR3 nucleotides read TGTGCCAGTAGTATCTCGACAGGGGTTGGGGATGGCTACACCTTC.

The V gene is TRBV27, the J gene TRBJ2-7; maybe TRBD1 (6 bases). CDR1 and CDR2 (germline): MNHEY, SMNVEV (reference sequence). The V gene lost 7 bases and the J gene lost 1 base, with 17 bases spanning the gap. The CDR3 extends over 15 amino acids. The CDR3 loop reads CASTPQGLGSYEQYF. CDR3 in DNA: TGTGCCAGCACTCCACAGGGCCTTGGGTCCTACGAGCAGTACTTC.

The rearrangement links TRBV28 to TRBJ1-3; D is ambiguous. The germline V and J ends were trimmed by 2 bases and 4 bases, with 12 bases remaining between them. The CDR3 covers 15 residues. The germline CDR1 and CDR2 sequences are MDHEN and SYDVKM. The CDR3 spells CASSLNPGGGNTIYF. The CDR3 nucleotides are TGTGCCAGCAGTTTAAACCCAGGAGGAGGAAACACCATATATTTT. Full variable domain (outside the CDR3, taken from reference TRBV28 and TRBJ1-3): DVKVTQSSRYLVKRTGEKVFLECVQDMDHENMFWYRQDPGLGLRLIYFSYDVKMKEKGDIPEGYSVSREKKERFSLILESASTNQTSMYLCASSLNPGGGNTIYFGEGSWLTVV.

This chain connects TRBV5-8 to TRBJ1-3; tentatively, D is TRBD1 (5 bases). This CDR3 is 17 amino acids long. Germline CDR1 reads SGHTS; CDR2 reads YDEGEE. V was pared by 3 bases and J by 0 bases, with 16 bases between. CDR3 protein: CASSSTRDSYSGNTIYF. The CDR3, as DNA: TGTGCCAGCAGCTCGACCAGGGACTCCTACTCTGGAAACACCATATATTTT.

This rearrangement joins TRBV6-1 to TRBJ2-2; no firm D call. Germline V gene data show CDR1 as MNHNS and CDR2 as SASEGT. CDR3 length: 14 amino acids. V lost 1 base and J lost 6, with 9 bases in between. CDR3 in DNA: TGTGCCAGCAGTGAAGTCTCTCTGTCCGGGGAGCTGTTTTTT. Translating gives CASSEVSLSGELFF.

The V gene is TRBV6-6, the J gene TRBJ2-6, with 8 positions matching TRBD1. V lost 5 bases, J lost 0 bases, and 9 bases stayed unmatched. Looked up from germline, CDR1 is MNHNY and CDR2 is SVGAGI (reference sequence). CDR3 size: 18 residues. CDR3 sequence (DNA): TGTGCCAGCAGTCGGTCGGGACAGGCTCCCTCTGGGGCCAACGTCCTGACTTTC. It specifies CASSRSGQAPSGANVLTF.

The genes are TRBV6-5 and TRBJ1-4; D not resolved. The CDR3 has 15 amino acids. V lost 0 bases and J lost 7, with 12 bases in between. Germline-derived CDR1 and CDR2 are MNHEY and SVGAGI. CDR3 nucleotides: TGTGCCAGCAGTTACTCGCGTCCTAGCGGTGAAAAACTGTTTTTT. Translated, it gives CASSYSRPSGEKLFF.

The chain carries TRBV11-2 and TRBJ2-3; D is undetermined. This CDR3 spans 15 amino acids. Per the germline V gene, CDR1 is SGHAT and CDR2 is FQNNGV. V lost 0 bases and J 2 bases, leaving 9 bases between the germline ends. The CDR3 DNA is TGTGCCAGCAGCTTAGAGCGGTACTACACAGATACGCAGTATTTT. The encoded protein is CASSLERYYTDTQYF.

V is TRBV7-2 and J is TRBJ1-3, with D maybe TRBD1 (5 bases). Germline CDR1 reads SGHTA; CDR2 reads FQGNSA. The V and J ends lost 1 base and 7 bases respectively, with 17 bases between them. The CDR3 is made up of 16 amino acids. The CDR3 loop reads CASSLDVRGKYNTIYF. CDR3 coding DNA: TGTGCCAGCAGCTTAGATGTGCGGGGGAAGTACAACACCATATATTTT. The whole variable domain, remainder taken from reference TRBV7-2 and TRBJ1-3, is GAGVSQSPSNKVTEKGKDVELRCDPISGHTALYWYRQSLGQGLEFLIYFQGNSAPDKSGLPSDRFSAERTGGSVSTLTIQRTQQEDSAVYLCASSLDVRGKYNTIYFGEGSWLTVV.

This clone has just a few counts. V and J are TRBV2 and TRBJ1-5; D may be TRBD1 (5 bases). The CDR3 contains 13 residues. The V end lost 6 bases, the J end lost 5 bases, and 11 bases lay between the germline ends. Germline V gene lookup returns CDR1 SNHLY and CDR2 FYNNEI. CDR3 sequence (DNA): TGTGCCAGCAGGACAGAGCCTCATCAGCCCCAGCATTTT. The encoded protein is CASRTEPHQPQHF. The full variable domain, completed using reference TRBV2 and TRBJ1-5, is EPEVTQTPSHQVTQMGQEVILRCVPISNHLYFYWYRQILGQKVEFLVSFYNNEISEKSEIFDDQFSVERPDGSNFTLKIRSTKLEDSAMYFCASRTEPHQPQHFGDGTRLSIL.

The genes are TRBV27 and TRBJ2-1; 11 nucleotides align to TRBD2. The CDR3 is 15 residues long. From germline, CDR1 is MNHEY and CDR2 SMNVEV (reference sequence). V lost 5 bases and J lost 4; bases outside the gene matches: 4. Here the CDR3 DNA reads TGTGCCAGCAGTGTGGGACTAGCGGTATACAATGAGCAGTTCTTC. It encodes CASSVGLAVYNEQFF.

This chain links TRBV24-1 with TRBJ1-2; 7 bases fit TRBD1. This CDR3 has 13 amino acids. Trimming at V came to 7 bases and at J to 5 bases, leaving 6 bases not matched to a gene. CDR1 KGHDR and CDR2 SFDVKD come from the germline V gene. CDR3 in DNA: TGTGCCACCAGCATGACAGGGAATTATGGCTACACCTTC. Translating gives CATSMTGNYGYTF.

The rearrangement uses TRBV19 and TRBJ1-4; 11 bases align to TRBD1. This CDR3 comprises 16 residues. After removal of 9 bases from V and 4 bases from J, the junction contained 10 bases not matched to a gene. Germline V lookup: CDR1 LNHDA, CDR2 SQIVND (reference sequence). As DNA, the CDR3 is TGTGCCAGCAGATCCGGGACAGGGGGATATAATGAAAAACTGTTTTTT. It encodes CASRSGTGGYNEKLFF.

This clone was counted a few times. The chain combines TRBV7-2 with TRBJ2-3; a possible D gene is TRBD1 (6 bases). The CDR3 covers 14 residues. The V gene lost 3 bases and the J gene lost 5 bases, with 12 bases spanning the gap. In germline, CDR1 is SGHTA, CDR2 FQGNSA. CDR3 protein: CASSLGAQGDTQYF. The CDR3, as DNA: TGTGCCAGCAGCTTGGGGGCTCAAGGAGATACGCAGTATTTT.

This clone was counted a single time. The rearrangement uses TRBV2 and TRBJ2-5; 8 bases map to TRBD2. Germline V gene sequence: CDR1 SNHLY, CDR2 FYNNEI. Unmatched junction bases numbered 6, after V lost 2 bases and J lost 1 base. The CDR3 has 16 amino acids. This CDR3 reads CASSERSGGTQETQYF. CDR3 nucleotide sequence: TGTGCCAGCAGTGAACGGAGCGGGGGAACCCAAGAGACCCAGTACTTC.

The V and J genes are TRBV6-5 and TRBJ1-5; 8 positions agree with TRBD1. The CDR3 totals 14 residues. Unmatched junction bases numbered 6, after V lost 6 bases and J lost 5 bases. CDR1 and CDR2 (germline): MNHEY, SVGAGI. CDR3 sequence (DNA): TGTGCCAGCAGGTGGACAGGGATCCATCAGCCCCAGCATTTT. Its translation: CASRWTGIHQPQHF.

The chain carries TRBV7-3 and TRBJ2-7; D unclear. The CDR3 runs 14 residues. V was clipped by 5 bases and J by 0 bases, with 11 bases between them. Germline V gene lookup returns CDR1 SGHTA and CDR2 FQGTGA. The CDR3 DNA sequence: TGTGCCAGCAGCGTCGACCCTAGCTCCTACGAGCAGTACTTC. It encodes CASSVDPSSYEQYF.

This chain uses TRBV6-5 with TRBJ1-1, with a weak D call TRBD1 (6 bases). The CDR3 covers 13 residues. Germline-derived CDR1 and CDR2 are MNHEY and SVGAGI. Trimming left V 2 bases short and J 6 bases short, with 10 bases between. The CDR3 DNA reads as TGTGCCAGCAGTTACACGGACAGATCTGAAGCTTTCTTT. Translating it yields CASSYTDRSEAFF.